A selection of T cell receptor beta chains follows, all from one sample in a study of T cells after yellow fever vaccination. TCRdb reprocessed the 5' RACE reads via MiXCR and lists one record per CDR3 protein. The sample gives fewer than 400,000 distinct CDR3 sequences, approximately 5.7% of which show up once; 15% is in the top ten. Source: PBMCs, taken 5 days after the yellow fever booster vaccination. The receptors were sampled from a man in his thirties or forties who received the YFV17D yellow fever vaccine. CDR3s include the opening cysteine and the closing phenylalanine or tryptophan. A D gene is named only where the DNA matches it firmly. Clone size, where shown, is once, few, many, or a class for clones that have expanded.

V gene: TRBV7-2; D gene: .; clone size: many; J gene: TRBJ2-1; CDR3 DNA: TGTGCCAGCAGCTTAGGGAACCTTGACAATGAGCAGTTCTTC; CDR3 protein: CASSLGNLDNEQFF
V gene: TRBV7-2; D gene: TRBD2; clone size: many; J gene: TRBJ2-7; CDR3 DNA: TGTGCCAGCAGCTTAGCGGGACTAGCGGGAGGGTCCTACGAGCAGTACTTC; CDR3 protein: CASSLAGLAGGSYEQYF
V gene: TRBV19; D gene: .; clone size: .; J gene: TRBJ1-1; CDR3 DNA: TGTGCCAGTAGTACACTACGGGAAATTTCGGCTTTCTTT; CDR3 protein: CASSTLREISAFF
V gene: TRBV28; D gene: TRBD2; clone size: .; J gene: TRBJ2-7; CDR3 DNA: TGTGCCAGCAGTCCTCTGACTAGCGGGAGCTCCTACGAGCAGTACTTC; CDR3 protein: CASSPLTSGSSYEQYF
V gene: TRBV21-1; D gene: .; clone size: .; J gene: TRBJ2-7; CDR3 DNA: TGTGCCAGCAGCAATGGGGGATGGGACGAGCAGTACTTC; CDR3 protein: CASSNGGWDEQYF
V gene: TRBV20-1; D gene: TRBD2; clone size: many; J gene: TRBJ2-7; CDR3 DNA: TGCAGTGCTAGAGATATTAGCGGGGCCCCATACGAGCAGTACTTC; CDR3 protein: CSARDISGAPYEQYF
V gene: TRBV4-3; D gene: TRBD1; clone size: .; J gene: TRBJ2-2; CDR3 DNA: TGCGCCAGCAGCCAACCCCTGACAGGGGTCGGCACCGGGGAGCTGTTTTTT; CDR3 protein: CASSQPLTGVGTGELFF
V gene: TRBV27; D gene: .; clone size: few; J gene: TRBJ2-7; CDR3 DNA: TGTGCCAGCAGTCGCGGACCGGCCTCCTACGAGCAGTACTTC; CDR3 protein: CASSRGPASYEQYF
V gene: TRBV20-1; D gene: .; clone size: few; J gene: TRBJ1-5; CDR3 DNA: TGCAGTGCTAGAGATATACAGGGAAGGAATCAGCCCCAGCATTTT; CDR3 protein: CSARDIQGRNQPQHF
V gene: TRBV12-3/TRBV12-4; D gene: .; clone size: .; J gene: TRBJ2-1; CDR3 DNA: TGTGCCAGCAGTCTTATTGGGACAACCCTCTACAATGAGCAGTTCTTC; CDR3 protein: CASSLIGTTLYNEQFF
V gene: TRBV20-1; D gene: .; clone size: few; J gene: TRBJ2-1; CDR3 DNA: TGCAGTGCTCCTAGCGCAAGCTCCTACAATGAGCAGTTCTTC; CDR3 protein: CSAPSASSYNEQFF
V gene: TRBV11-2; D gene: .; clone size: few; J gene: TRBJ2-7; CDR3 DNA: TGTGCCAGCAGCTTCAATCCAATTGCCGGAGCCGGGCCTACCTACGAGCAGTACTTC; CDR3 protein: CASSFNPIAGAGPTYEQYF
V gene: TRBV11-2; D gene: .; clone size: .; J gene: TRBJ2-5; CDR3 DNA: TGTGCCAGCAGCTTACTGGGCCAAGAGACCCAGTACTTC; CDR3 protein: CASSLLGQETQYF
V gene: TRBV7-9; D gene: .; clone size: few; J gene: TRBJ2-1; CDR3 DNA: TGTGCCAGCAGCGTACGGGTTGGGTCCGGAGGGGAGCAGTTCTTC; CDR3 protein: CASSVRVGSGGEQFF
V gene: TRBV25-1; D gene: .; clone size: many; J gene: TRBJ2-7; CDR3 DNA: TGTGCCAGCAGTGAAACCGGGTCTCGCTCCGAGCAGTACTTC; CDR3 protein: CASSETGSRSEQYF
V gene: TRBV6-2/TRBV6-3; D gene: .; clone size: many; J gene: TRBJ2-7; CDR3 DNA: TGTGCCAGCAGACACAACGGACTGGTATCCTACGAGCAGTACTTC; CDR3 protein: CASRHNGLVSYEQYF
V gene: TRBV29-1; D gene: .; clone size: .; J gene: TRBJ2-1; CDR3 DNA: TGCAGCGTTGCAACAGGGATACACAATGAGCAGTTCTTC; CDR3 protein: CSVATGIHNEQFF
V gene: TRBV20-1; D gene: .; clone size: few; J gene: TRBJ2-3; CDR3 DNA: TGCAGTGCCTCCGAGGGGGGTGGCACAGATACGCAGTATTTT; CDR3 protein: CSASEGGGTDTQYF
V gene: TRBV14; D gene: TRBD2; clone size: .; J gene: TRBJ2-7; CDR3 DNA: TGTGCCAGCAGCGGCCCAAGCGGGAGGTCCCTCTACGAGCAGTACTTC; CDR3 protein: CASSGPSGRSLYEQYF
V gene: TRBV7-2; D gene: .; clone size: many; J gene: TRBJ1-5; CDR3 DNA: TGTGCCAGCAGCTTACTACGGCACCGGGCTGGCGGCCAGCCCCAGCATTTT; CDR3 protein: CASSLLRHRAGGQPQHF
V gene: TRBV5-1; D gene: .; clone size: many; J gene: TRBJ2-7; CDR3 DNA: TGCGCCAGCAGCTTCCACAGCTCCTACGAGCAGTACTTC; CDR3 protein: CASSFHSSYEQYF
V gene: TRBV20-1; D gene: .; clone size: few; J gene: TRBJ2-5; CDR3 DNA: TGCAGTGCCTCGACCCGACAGCGGCAAGAGACCCAGTACTTC; CDR3 protein: CSASTRQRQETQYF
V gene: TRBV20-1; D gene: .; clone size: many; J gene: TRBJ2-7; CDR3 DNA: TGCAGTGCCTGTTGGGGGGCGCGGTACGAGCAGTACTTC; CDR3 protein: CSACWGARYEQYF
V gene: TRBV7-9; D gene: TRBD1; clone size: few; J gene: TRBJ1-6; CDR3 DNA: TGTGCCAGCAGCAGGGACAGGGGATATTCACCCCTCCACTTT; CDR3 protein: CASSRDRGYSPLHF
V gene: TRBV12-3/TRBV12-4; D gene: TRBD2; clone size: .; J gene: TRBJ2-1; CDR3 DNA: TGTGCCAGCAGTTTAGAGATGAGTGCGATAGCGGGGCAGTTCTTC; CDR3 protein: CASSLEMSAIAGQFF
V gene: TRBV5-1; D gene: TRBD2; clone size: many; J gene: TRBJ2-1; CDR3 DNA: TGCGCCAGCAGCCGGACTAGCGGGGTCTCCTACAATGAGCAGTTCTTC; CDR3 protein: CASSRTSGVSYNEQFF
V gene: TRBV21-1; D gene: .; clone size: .; J gene: TRBJ2-2; CDR3 DNA: TGTGCCAGCAGCAAAAGTCTGACAGGCTCCCTGGACACCGGGGAGCTGTTTTTT; CDR3 protein: CASSKSLTGSLDTGELFF
V gene: TRBV20-1; D gene: .; clone size: .; J gene: TRBJ1-2; CDR3 DNA: TGCAGTGCTTCTCCCCCGGGAGGGTATGGCTACACCTTC; CDR3 protein: CSASPPGGYGYTF
V gene: TRBV29-1; D gene: .; clone size: many; J gene: TRBJ2-2; CDR3 DNA: TGCAGCACCGGCGCGAACACCGGGGAGCTGTTTTTT; CDR3 protein: CSTGANTGELFF
V gene: TRBV9; D gene: TRBD1; clone size: .; J gene: TRBJ2-7; CDR3 DNA: TGTGCCAGCAGCGTAGGAGGGACAGGGGCCTCCTACGAGCAGTACTTC; CDR3 protein: CASSVGGTGASYEQYF